This paragraph reports one T cell receptor (beta chain). Participants reported their clinical history, and cohort assignment relied on those reports. In the 2 weeks before study entry, exposed participants met a COVID-19 case, which was PCR-confirmed or clinician-diagnosed. As originally analysed: The authors estimated nucleated cell counts from reference gene primer amplification. Here immunoSEQ multiplex PCR was the method, and the copy in TCRdb shows in-frame clones only, minus some. The DNA was the basis for D and trimming; V, J and clone size are from that table. Among about 200,000 clones, 65% to 90% were seen once, and the ten largest hold more than 4%. The record originates from a study of blood T cell repertoires in COVID-19. Overall study context: The United States, Italy and Spain were the sources of the acute and convalescent COVID-19 samples.

This CDR3 region has 14 residues. Per germline, CDR1 GTSNPN and CDR2 SVGIG (reference sequence). The ends were cut back, 2 bases at V and 5 bases at J, with 12 bases in the middle. V gene TRBV30 combines with J gene TRBJ2-2, with D possibly matching TRBD2 (6 bases). The sample consisted of PBMCs or T cells enriched from blood (not recorded which). This TCR was sampled from a woman aged 30 to 39 who had been exposed to COVID-19. CDR3 DNA sequence: TGTGCCTGGAGTTCACCTCGGGAGACCGGGGAGCTGTTTTTT. This encodes CAWSSPRETGELFF.